These 10 T cell receptor beta chains came from one sample sequenced in a study of shared clonotypes between healthy human individuals. Method: immunoSEQ multiplex PCR; TCRdb's copy keeps in-frame clones and lacks some. The sample has roughly 2,500,000 clones, 93% seen once. Material: naive CD4+ T cells from PBMCs. Subset here: CD45RA+ positively selected. Every receptor here comes from a man aged 18 to 29 in good health. Some clones in this sample may be carry-over from other donors' samples.

The gene calls are TRBV9 and TRBJ2-5; D not certain. Trimming pared 4 bases from V and 6 bases from J, leaving 16 bases between. Germline lookup yields CDR1 SGDLS and CDR2 YYNGEE. The CDR3 runs to 14 residues. CDR3 nucleotide sequence: TGTGCCAGCAGCCTTCGTCCGGACCTGAAGACCCAGTACTTC. Its translation: CASSLRPDLKTQYF.

The V and J genes are TRBV10-2 and TRBJ1-5; D remains unclear. Trimming shortened V by 0 bases and J by 6 bases, and 6 bases separated the two germline ends. CDR1 WSHSY and CDR2 SAAADI come from the germline V gene. There are 13 residues in the CDR3. The CDR3 region is CASSESSPQPQHF. The CDR3 DNA sequence: TGCGCCAGCAGTGAGTCGAGCCCTCAGCCCCAGCATTTT.

V usage is TRBV5-5 and J usage is TRBJ2-7; TRBD1 aligns across 9 bases. Germline lookup yields CDR1 SGHKS and CDR2 YYEKEE (reference sequence). There are 15 residues in the CDR3. The J segment lost 3 bases and the V segment lost 0 bases, leaving 4 bases of the junction unmatched. The CDR3 loop reads CASSLGGQGNYEQYF. CDR3 DNA: TGTGCCAGCAGCTTGGGGGGACAGGGAAACTACGAGCAGTACTTC.

This chain links TRBV5-1 with TRBJ2-2; 7 nucleotides match TRBD2. Germline lookup yields CDR1 SGHRS and CDR2 YFSETQ. This CDR3 has 16 residues. The ends lost 0 bases at V and 2 bases at J; junction bases unmatched: 4. CDR3 loop: CASSLVGLRNTGELFF. In DNA, the CDR3 is TGCGCCAGCAGCTTGGTGGGACTACGAAACACCGGGGAGCTGTTTTTT.

This chain uses TRBV7-9 with TRBJ2-7; D is unclear. Germline V gives CDR1 SEHNR, CDR2 FQNEAQ (reference sequence). The V and J ends lost 6 bases and 6 bases respectively, with 9 bases between them. The CDR3 length is 11 residues. The CDR3 sequence is CASSRAAEQYF. CDR3 nucleotides: TGTGCCAGCAGTCGGGCAGCCGAGCAGTACTTC.

The chain has TRBV11-2 and TRBJ2-1; TRBD2 matches at 8 bases. The CDR3 runs to 17 residues. J lost 5 bases, V lost 2 bases, and 11 bases had no gene match. The germline V gene has CDR1 SGHAT and CDR2 FQNNGV. CDR3 DNA: TGTGCCAGCAGCTTATATTATAGGACTAGCAGCAACAATGAGCAGTTCTTC. This encodes CASSLYYRTSSNNEQFF. The full variable domain, completed using reference TRBV11-2 and TRBJ2-1, is EAGVAQSPRYKIIEKRQSVAFWCNPISGHATLYWYQQILGQGPKLLIQFQNNGVVDDSQLPKDRFSAERLKGVDSTLKIQPAKLEDSAVYLCASSLYYRTSSNNEQFFGPGTRLTVL.

The J gene is TRBJ2-1, the V gene TRBV28; 12 nucleotides align to TRBD2. CDR3 size: 17 residues. Germline assignment: CDR1 MDHEN and CDR2 SYDVKM. Losses at the gene ends were 5 bases for V and 3 bases for J; bases not matched to a gene: 8. CDR3 nucleotide sequence: TGTGCCAGCAGTCCATGGACTAGCGGGGTACACTACAATGAGCAGTTCTTC. Protein product: CASSPWTSGVHYNEQFF.

This clone was picked up a small number of times. The chain joins TRBV7-8 to TRBJ2-7, with 9 bases identical to TRBD1. The CDR3 runs 12 residues. The V segment lost 8 bases and the J segment 4 bases; nucleotides outside the gene matches: 3. Germline-derived CDR1 and CDR2 are SGHVS and FQNEAQ. The CDR3, as DNA: TGTGCCAGCGGGACAGGGCATTACGAGCAGTACTTC. As protein: CASGTGHYEQYF.

This clone showed up just a few times. Additional DNA sequences in this sample encode the identical CDR3. CDR3 protein: CASSYSRGTEAFF. The CDR3 coding sequence is TGTGCCAGCAGTTACTCGAGGGGAACTGAAGCTTTCTTT. This chain connects TRBV6-5 to TRBJ1-1; a weak D match, TRBD1 (5 bases). Between the trimmed V and J ends, which lost 0 bases and 5 bases, there was a span of 7 bases. The V gene's germline CDR1 is MNHEY and CDR2 SVGAGI. The CDR3 consists of 13 residues.

This clone has a single count. The chain carries TRBV2 and TRBJ2-7; 10 bases fit TRBD1. Germline CDR1 and CDR2: SNHLY and FYNNEI. Trimming took 4 bases from V and 3 from J; bases not matched to a gene: 3. The CDR3 is 14 residues long. DNA for the CDR3: TGTGCCAGCAGTGTGGGGACAGGGGACTACGAGCAGTACTTC. Amino acids: CASSVGTGDYEQYF.